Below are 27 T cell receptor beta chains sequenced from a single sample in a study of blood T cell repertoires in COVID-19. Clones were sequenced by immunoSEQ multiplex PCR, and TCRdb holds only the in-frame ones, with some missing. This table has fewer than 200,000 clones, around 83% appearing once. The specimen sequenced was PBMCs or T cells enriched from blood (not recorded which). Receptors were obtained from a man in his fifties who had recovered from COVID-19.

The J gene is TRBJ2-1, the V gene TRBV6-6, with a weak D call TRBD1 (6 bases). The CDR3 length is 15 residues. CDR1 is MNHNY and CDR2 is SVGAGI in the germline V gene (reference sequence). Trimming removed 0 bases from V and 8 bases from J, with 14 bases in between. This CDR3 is CASSYSKQGSDEQFF. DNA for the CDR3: TGTGCCAGCAGTTACTCGAAACAGGGAAGCGATGAGCAGTTCTTC.

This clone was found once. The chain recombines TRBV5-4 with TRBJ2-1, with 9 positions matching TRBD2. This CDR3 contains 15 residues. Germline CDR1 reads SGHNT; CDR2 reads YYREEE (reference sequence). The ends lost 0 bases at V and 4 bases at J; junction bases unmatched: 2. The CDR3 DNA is TGTGCCAGCAGCTTGGACACTAGCGGGTACAATGAGCAGTTCTTC. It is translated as CASSLDTSGYNEQFF.

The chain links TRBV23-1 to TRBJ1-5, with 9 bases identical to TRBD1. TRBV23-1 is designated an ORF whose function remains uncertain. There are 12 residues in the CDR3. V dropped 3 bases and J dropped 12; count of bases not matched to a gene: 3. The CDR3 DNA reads TGCGCCAGCAGTCACCACAGGGGGCTCCAGCATTTT. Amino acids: CASSHHRGLQHF.

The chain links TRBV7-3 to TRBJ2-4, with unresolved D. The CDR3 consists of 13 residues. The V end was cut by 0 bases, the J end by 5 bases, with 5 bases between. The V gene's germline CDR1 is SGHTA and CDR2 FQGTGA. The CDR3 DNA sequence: TGTGCCAGCAGCTTAACGGCCCAAAACATTCAGTACTTC. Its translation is CASSLTAQNIQYF.

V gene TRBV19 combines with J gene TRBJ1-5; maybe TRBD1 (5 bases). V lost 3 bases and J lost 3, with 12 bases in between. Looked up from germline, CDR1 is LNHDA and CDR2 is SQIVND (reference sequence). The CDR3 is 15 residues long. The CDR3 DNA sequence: TGTGCCAGTAGTATGTTTTCAGGGCTCAATCAGCCCCAGCATTTT. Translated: CASSMFSGLNQPQHF.

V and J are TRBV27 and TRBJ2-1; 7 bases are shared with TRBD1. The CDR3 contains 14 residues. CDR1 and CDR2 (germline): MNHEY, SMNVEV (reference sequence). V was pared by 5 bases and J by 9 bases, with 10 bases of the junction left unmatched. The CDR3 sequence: CASSPTTGIGEQFF. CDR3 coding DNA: TGTGCCAGCAGTCCAACGACAGGGATTGGTGAGCAGTTCTTC.

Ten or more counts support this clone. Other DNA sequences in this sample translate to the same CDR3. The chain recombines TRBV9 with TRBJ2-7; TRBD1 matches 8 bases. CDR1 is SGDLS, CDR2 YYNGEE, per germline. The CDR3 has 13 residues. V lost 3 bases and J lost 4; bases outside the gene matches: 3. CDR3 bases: TGTGCCAGCAGCGCTCAGGGGGCTTACGAGCAGTACTTC. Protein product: CASSAQGAYEQYF.

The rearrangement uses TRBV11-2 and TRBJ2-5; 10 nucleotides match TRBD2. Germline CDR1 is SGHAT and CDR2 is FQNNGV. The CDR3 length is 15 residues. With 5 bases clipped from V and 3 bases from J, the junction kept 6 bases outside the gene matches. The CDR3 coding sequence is TGTGCCAGCAGCGTCACGCTAGCGGGGGAAGAGACCCAGTACTTC. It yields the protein CASSVTLAGEETQYF.

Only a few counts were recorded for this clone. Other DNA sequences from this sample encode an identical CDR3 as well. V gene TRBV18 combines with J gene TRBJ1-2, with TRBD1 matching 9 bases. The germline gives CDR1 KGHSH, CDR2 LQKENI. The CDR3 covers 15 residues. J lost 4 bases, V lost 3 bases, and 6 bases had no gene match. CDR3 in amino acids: CASSPDLTGGYGYTF. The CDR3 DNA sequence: TGTGCCAGCTCACCGGACTTGACAGGGGGCTATGGCTACACCTTC.

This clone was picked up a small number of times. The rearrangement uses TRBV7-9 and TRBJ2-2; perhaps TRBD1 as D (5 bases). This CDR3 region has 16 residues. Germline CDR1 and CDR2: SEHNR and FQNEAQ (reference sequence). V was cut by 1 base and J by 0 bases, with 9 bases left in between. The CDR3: CASSLVVGANTGELFF. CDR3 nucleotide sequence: TGTGCCAGCAGCTTAGTTGTAGGGGCGAACACCGGGGAGCTGTTTTTT.

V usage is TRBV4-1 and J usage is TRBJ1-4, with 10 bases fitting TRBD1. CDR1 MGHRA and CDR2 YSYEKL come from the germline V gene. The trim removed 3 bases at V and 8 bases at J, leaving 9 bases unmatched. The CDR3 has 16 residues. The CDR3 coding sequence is TGCGCCAGCAGCCACGGATTCGGACAGGGGGTCGAAAAACTGTTTTTT. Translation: CASSHGFGQGVEKLFF.

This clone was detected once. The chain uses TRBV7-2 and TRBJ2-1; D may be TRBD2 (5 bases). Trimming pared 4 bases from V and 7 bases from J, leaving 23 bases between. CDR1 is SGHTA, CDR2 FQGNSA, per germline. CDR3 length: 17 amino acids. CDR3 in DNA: TGTGCCAGCAGCTCAATAGGAGGACTGCTAACTTGGAATGAGCAGTTCTTC. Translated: CASSSIGGLLTWNEQFF.

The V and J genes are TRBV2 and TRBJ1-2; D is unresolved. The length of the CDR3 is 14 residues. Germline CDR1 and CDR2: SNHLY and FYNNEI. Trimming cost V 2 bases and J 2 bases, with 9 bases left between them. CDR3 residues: CASSESANNYGYTF. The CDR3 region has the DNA TGTGCCAGCAGTGAAAGCGCCAACAACTATGGCTACACCTTC.

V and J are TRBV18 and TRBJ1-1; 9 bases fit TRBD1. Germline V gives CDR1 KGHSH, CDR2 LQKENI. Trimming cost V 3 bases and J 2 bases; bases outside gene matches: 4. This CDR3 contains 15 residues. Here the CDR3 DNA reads TGTGCCAGCTCACCTCGACAGGGGGGTAACACTGAAGCTTTCTTT. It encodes CASSPRQGGNTEAFF.

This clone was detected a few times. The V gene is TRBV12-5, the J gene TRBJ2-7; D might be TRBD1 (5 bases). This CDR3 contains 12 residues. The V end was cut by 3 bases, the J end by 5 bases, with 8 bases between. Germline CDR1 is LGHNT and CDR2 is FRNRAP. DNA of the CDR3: TGTGCTAGTGGTTTTGCAGGGAACGAGCAGTACTTC. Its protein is CASGFAGNEQYF.

The DNA of the CDR3 is TGTGCCAGCAGCCAAGCGGGGAATTCACCCCTCCACTTT. Its translation: CASSQAGNSPLHF. The chain couples TRBV3-1 (or the pseudogene TRBV3-2) to TRBJ1-6; no definite D call. Germline V lookup: CDR1 LGHDT, CDR2 YNNKEL (reference sequence). This CDR3 region has 13 residues. Trimming took off 1 base at V and 7 bases at J, with 5 bases between the two ends.

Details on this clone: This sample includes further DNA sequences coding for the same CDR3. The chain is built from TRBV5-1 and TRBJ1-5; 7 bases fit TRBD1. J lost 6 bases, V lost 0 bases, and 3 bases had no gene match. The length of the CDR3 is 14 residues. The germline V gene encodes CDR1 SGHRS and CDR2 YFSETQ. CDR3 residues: CASSLDRGGQPQHF. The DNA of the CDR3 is TGCGCCAGCAGCTTGGACAGGGGCGGTCAGCCCCAGCATTTT.

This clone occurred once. This CDR3 reads CAISESSRDTRFEQYF. CDR3 sequence (DNA): TGTGCCATCAGTGAGTCGTCCCGAGACACGCGATTCGAGCAGTACTTC. The rearrangement uses TRBV10-3 and TRBJ2-7; D gene ambiguous. This CDR3 region has 16 residues. Germline CDR1 ENHRY, CDR2 SYGVKD. The V gene lost 0 bases and the J gene lost 6 bases, with 18 bases spanning the gap.

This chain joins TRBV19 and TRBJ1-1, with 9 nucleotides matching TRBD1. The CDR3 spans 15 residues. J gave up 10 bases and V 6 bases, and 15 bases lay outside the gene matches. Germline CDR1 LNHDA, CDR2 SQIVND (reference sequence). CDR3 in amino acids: CASRIKQGARGGAFF. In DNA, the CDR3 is TGTGCCAGTAGGATTAAACAGGGGGCTCGAGGGGGAGCTTTCTTT.

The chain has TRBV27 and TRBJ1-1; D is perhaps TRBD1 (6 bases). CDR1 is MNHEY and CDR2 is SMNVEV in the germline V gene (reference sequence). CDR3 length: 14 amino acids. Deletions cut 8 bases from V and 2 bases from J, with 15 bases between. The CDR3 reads CASLSQGGNTEAFF. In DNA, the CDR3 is TGTGCCAGCTTGTCACAGGGTGGAAACACTGAAGCTTTCTTT.

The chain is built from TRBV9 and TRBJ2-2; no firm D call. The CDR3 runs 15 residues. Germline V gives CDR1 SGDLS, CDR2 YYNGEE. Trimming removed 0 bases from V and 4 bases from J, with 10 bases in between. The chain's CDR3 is CASSVESPGTGELFF. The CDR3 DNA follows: TGTGCCAGCAGCGTAGAGTCCCCGGGCACCGGGGAGCTGTTTTTT.

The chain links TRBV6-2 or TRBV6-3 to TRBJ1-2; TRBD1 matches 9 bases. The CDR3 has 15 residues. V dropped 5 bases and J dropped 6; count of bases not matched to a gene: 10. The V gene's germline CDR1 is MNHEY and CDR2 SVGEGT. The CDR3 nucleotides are TGTGCCAGCAGTCGAGGGACAGGGTATTTCGATGGCTACACCTTC. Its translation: CASSRGTGYFDGYTF.

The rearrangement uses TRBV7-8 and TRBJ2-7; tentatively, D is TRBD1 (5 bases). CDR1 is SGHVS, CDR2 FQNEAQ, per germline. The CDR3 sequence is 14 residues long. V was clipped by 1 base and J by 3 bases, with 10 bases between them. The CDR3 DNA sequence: TGTGCCAGCAGCTTAGTTCCAGGGAACTACGAGCAGTACTTC. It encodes CASSLVPGNYEQYF.

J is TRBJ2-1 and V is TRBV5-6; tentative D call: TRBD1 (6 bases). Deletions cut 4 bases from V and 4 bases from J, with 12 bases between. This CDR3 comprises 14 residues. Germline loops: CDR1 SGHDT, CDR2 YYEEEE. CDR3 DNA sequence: TGTGCCAGCAGCCCTGGGGGCCGATACAATGAGCAGTTCTTC. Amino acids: CASSPGGRYNEQFF.

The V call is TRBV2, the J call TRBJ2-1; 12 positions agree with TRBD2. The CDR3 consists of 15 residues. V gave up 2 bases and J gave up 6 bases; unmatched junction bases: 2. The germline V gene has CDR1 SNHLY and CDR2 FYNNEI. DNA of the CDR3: TGTGCCAGCAGTGAACTAGCGGGGGGGCGCAATGAGCAGTTCTTC. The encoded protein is CASSELAGGRNEQFF. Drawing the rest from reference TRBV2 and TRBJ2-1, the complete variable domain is EPEVTQTPSHQVTQMGQEVILRCVPISNHLYFYWYRQILGQKVEFLVSFYNNEISEKSEIFDDQFSVERPDGSNFTLKIRSTKLEDSAMYFCASSELAGGRNEQFFGPGTRLTVL.

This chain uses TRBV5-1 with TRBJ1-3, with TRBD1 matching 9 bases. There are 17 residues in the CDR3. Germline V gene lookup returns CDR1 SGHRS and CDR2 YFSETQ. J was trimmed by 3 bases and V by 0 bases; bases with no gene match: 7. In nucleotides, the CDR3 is TGCGCCAGCAGCTTGGCTATCCCGGGACAGGGTGGAAACACCATATATTTT. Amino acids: CASSLAIPGQGGNTIYF.

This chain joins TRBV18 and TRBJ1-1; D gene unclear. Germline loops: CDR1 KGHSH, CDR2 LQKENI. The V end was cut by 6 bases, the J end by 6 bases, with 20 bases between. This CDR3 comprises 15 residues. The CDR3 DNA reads TGTGCCAGCTCCCAAACACGCGGGGAGCCAGCTGAAGCTTTCTTT. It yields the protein CASSQTRGEPAEAFF.